This T cell receptor beta chain was identified in a study of T-cell memory formation after mild COVID-19. Study-level findings and limits: Some clones that responded were present in memory (sampled pre-infection), which suggests cross-reactive memory joined.

One entry per CDR3 protein results from TCRdb running MiXCR on the 5' RACE reads. The table lists some 490,000 distinct CDR3 sequences, 18% of them singletons, with about 12% in the top ten. Notes on this clonotype: Its specificity is unknown. The junction shows a germline mismatch at one end, possibly a read error.

This CDR3 is built from 15 residues. The germline V gene encodes CDR1 SEHNR and CDR2 FQNEAQ (reference sequence). The TCR was taken from an adult woman who had mild COVID-19 (a few samples of this study predate the infection). Cell type and time point are not known. The sequenced material came from PBMCs or a T cell subset sorted from them (not recorded which). The genes are TRBV7-9 and TRBJ1-2, with D tentatively TRBD1 (6 bases). DNA of the CDR3: TGTGCCAGCAGCGTAGCCGTGAGGGGGAACTATGGCTACACCTTC. This sequence encodes CASSVAVRGNYGYTF.